This T cell receptor (beta chain) was captured by sequencing in a study of blood T cell repertoires in COVID-19. In the original workflow: The assay estimated nucleated cells by amplifying reference gene primers. Sequencing used immunoSEQ multiplex PCR; TCRdb keeps in-frame clones, though not all of them. V, J and clone size derive from that table, while D and trimming were established from the DNA sequence. The table lists under 200,000 clones, approximately 84% of them singletons. Assignments of participants to cohorts depended upon their own reported clinical history. The source is a woman in her forties or fifties who had recovered from COVID-19. Sequencing was performed on PBMCs or T cells enriched from blood (not recorded which).

In DNA, the CDR3 is TGTGCCAGCAGCTCCAGGGAGGGGGGTGTCTATGGCTACACCTTC. As protein: CASSSREGGVYGYTF. This chain links TRBV5-6 with TRBJ1-2, with a possible D match to TRBD1 (6 bases). The length of the CDR3 is 15 residues. V shed 3 bases and J shed 4 bases, with 16 bases lying between them. Germline loops: CDR1 SGHDT, CDR2 YYEEEE.